This T cell receptor beta chain comes out of a study of Graves' ophthalmopathy and Graves' hyperthyroidism. Study summary: Stable hyperthyroidism denotes an absence of ophthalmopathy throughout 18 months of follow-up.

This clonotype came up a few times. Antigen unknown. RNA transcripts were the source from which TCR beta CDR3 regions were amplified. First-round RT-PCR employed HTBI primers, with a second-round multiplex PCR after it. TCRdb itself ran the multiplex PCR reads through MiXCR, one entry per CDR3 protein. The data hold over a million distinct CDR3 sequences, with about 35% observed a single time. Additional autoimmune diseases, uncontrolled infections, pregnancy or lactation disqualified patients. V lost 6 bases, J lost 2 bases, and 21 bases stayed unmatched. The CDR3 has 20 amino acids. Findings and caveats of the study: Built on 13 signatures, a model told ophthalmopathy apart from stable hyperthyroidism with about 85% sensitivity and 70% to 82% specificity.

The sequenced material came from peripheral blood or thyroid tissue (not recorded which). This TCR came from an adult man with Graves' hyperthyroidism. The chain has TRBV12-3 or TRBV12-4 and TRBJ2-2, with 7 positions matching TRBD2. CDR3 region: CASRSKVGAGRVGNTGELFF. The CDR3 DNA reads TGTGCCAGCAGATCGAAGGTTGGAGCGGGAAGAGTCGGCAACACCGGGGAGCTGTTTTTT.